These T cell receptor beta chains were read from a single sample in a study of Ad26.COV2.S vaccination and SARS-CoV-2 variants. The method was immunoSEQ multiplex PCR; TCRdb's version includes in-frame clones alone and lacks a portion of them. Found here are around 450,000 clones, 89% of them singletons; the top ten hold approximately 2.5%. Sequencing used peripheral blood, obtained in a trial of Ad26.COV2.S vaccine versus placebo. All receptors derive from a person aged 18 to 65 who received the Ad26.COV2.S COVID-19 vaccine or a placebo. CDR3s include the opening cysteine and the closing phenylalanine or tryptophan. D genes are given only for firm matches. Only part of the rows carry a size: once, few, many, or a class if the clone is expanded.

d_call	clone_size	j_call	v_call	cdr3_nt	cdr3_aa
-	-	TRBJ1-2	TRBV5-1	TGCGCCAGCAGCTTCGGGACTAACTATGGCTACACCTTC	CASSFGTNYGYTF
-	once	TRBJ1-1	TRBV7-9	TGTGCCAGCAGCTTTACAGAGGACACTGAAGCTTTCTTT	CASSFTEDTEAFF
-	-	TRBJ1-2	TRBV5-1	TGCGCCAGCAGCCAGCCCGGGCCAAAGGATGGCTACACCTTC	CASSQPGPKDGYTF
-	-	TRBJ1-1	TRBV7-3	TGTGCCAGCAGCTTAAGTTCGTGGGGGGCTGGCACTGAAGCTTTCTTT	CASSLSSWGAGTEAFF
-	-	TRBJ1-4	TRBV5-1	TGCGCCAGCAGCTTTGGTGGTCCTAATGAAAAACTGTTTTTT	CASSFGGPNEKLFF
-	-	TRBJ2-6	TRBV9	TGTGCCAGCAGCGTAGCCGGGTCGGCACCCTCTGGGGCCAACGTCCTGACTTTC	CASSVAGSAPSGANVLTF
-	-	TRBJ1-1	TRBV24-1	TGTGCCACCAGTGACCAGGCCGGGTTTCGAGCTTTCTTT	CATSDQAGFRAFF
-	-	TRBJ2-3	TRBV4-3	TGCGCCAGCAGCCAAGATGTCTCGTGGTCGATCGAAATTACGCAGTATTTT	CASSQDVSWSIEITQYF
-	-	TRBJ2-1	TRBV2	TGTGCCAGCAGCCTCAGCGGAAGGAAGCAGTTCTTC	CASSLSGRKQFF
-	-	TRBJ1-5	TRBV2	TGTGCCAGCAGTGACAGCAATAGCAATCAGCCCCAGCATTTT	CASSDSNSNQPQHF
-	-	TRBJ1-5	TRBV7-3	TGTGCCAGCAGCCCTTTGGGGGACCTGGGTAGCAATCAGCCCCAGCATTTT	CASSPLGDLGSNQPQHF
-	-	TRBJ1-1	TRBV7-8	TGTGCCAGCAGCTTAGACAGGGTTGGGGAAGCTTTCTTT	CASSLDRVGEAFF
TRBD1	-	TRBJ2-5	TRBV11-2	TGTGCCAGCAGCACGGGACAGGGGTTAATAGAGACCCAGTACTTC	CASSTGQGLIETQYF
-	few	TRBJ1-1	TRBV6-5	TGTGCCAGCAGTTATAGTCCATCACGCGAAGCTTTCTTT	CASSYSPSREAFF
-	once	TRBJ2-7	TRBV12-3/TRBV12-4	TGTGCCAGCAGTTTTCTCCAGGGGCTAGACTTC	CASSFLQGLDF
-	-	TRBJ1-5	TRBV27	TGTGCCAGCAGTTTCTTGGGACGCTCTAGCAATCAGCCCCAGCATTTT	CASSFLGRSSNQPQHF
-	once	TRBJ2-5	TRBV9	TGTGCCAGCAGCGTAGATTTGGGGCTTATCAGGGGAGAGACCCAGTACTTC	CASSVDLGLIRGETQYF
TRBD2	-	TRBJ2-3	TRBV4-3	TGCGCCAGCAGCCAGGATTCCCGAGCGGGGTACACAGATACGCAGTATTTT	CASSQDSRAGYTDTQYF
-	-	TRBJ1-3	TRBV19	TGTGCCAGTAGTATCCTCCGGACCGACTCTGGAAACACCATATATTTT	CASSILRTDSGNTIYF
TRBD1	-	TRBJ1-6	TRBV29-1	TGCAGCGTTGCGTCGGGACAGGATAATTCACCCCTCCACTTT	CSVASGQDNSPLHF
-	-	TRBJ2-7	TRBV14	TGTGCCAGCAGCCAAGATCGAGGTGGACGGGACGCCTACGAGCAGTACTTC	CASSQDRGGRDAYEQYF
-	few	TRBJ2-3	TRBV3-1/TRBV3-2	TGTGCCAGCAGTCGGGATGCCAGGGAGCAGTATTTT	CASSRDAREQYF
-	once	TRBJ2-3	TRBV3-1/TRBV3-2	TGTGCCAGCAGCCAAGATGGGGTTTTTTTGGAGACGCAGTATTTT	CASSQDGVFLETQYF
-	-	TRBJ1-5	TRBV6-5	TGTGCCAGCACCTGGCCACAGGGCCCCGAGCCCCAGCATTTT	CASTWPQGPEPQHF
-	-	TRBJ2-1	TRBV3-1/TRBV3-2	TGTGCCAGCAGCCAAGGCGAGGGATGGAACAATGAGCAGTTCTTC	CASSQGEGWNNEQFF
-	-	TRBJ1-3	TRBV19	TGTGCCAGTAGTATCGGGCCACTCTCTGGAAACACCATATATTTT	CASSIGPLSGNTIYF
-	-	TRBJ1-3	TRBV5-1	TGCGCCAGCAGCGGGCAGGGCCTATCTGGAAACACCATATATTTT	CASSGQGLSGNTIYF
TRBD1	-	TRBJ2-5	TRBV2	TGTGCCATCTCACGGACAGGGTGGGAGACCCAGTACTTC	CAISRTGWETQYF
-	once	TRBJ2-2	TRBV24-1	TGTGCCACCAGTGATTTGAAAAGATCCGGGGAGCTGTTTTTT	CATSDLKRSGELFF
-	-	TRBJ2-2	TRBV7-2	TGTGCCAGCAGCCACCGGGCGCCAGCGCCGACGAACACCGGGGAGCTGTTTTTT	CASSHRAPAPTNTGELFF
TRBD1	-	TRBJ2-1	TRBV5-1	TGCGCCCGCAGCTCCCGGGCGGGGGTGTTAAGGACAGGGGGCCCAACCTCCTACAATGAGCAGTTCTTC	CARSSRAGVLRTGGPTSYNEQFF
-	-	TRBJ1-6	TRBV6-5	TGTGCCAGCAGTTACGACGGGAGCTCCTATAATTCACCCCTCCACTTT	CASSYDGSSYNSPLHF
-	-	TRBJ2-7	TRBV2	TGTGCCAGCAGCGAGACAGGTTTAGGTCGGCAGTACTTC	CASSETGLGRQYF
TRBD2	once	TRBJ2-1	TRBV5-1	TGCGCCAGCAGTTCAAGTAGCGGGAGTATCCATGAGCAGTTCTTC	CASSSSSGSIHEQFF
-	-	TRBJ1-4	TRBV12-3/TRBV12-4	TGTGCCAGCCAAGACCTCTTAGGGGAAAAACTGTTTTTT	CASQDLLGEKLFF
-	-	TRBJ2-3	TRBV5-1	TGCGCCAGCAGCTTGGAGAGGGGGGGAGATACGCAGTATTTT	CASSLERGGDTQYF
-	-	TRBJ2-1	TRBV5-6	TGTGCCAGCAGCGCGGGACGGACGTACGCCTACAATGAGCAGTTCTTC	CASSAGRTYAYNEQFF
TRBD1	-	TRBJ1-4	TRBV5-6	TGTGCCAGCAGCCGGACAGGGGACGAGTGGAATGAAAAACTGTTTTTT	CASSRTGDEWNEKLFF
-	-	TRBJ2-2	TRBV4-3	TGCGCCAGCAGGGGAGACAGTAACACCGGGGAGCTGTTTTTT	CASRGDSNTGELFF
TRBD1	-	TRBJ1-2	TRBV19	TGTGCCAGTAGTATAGACCAATTGGACAGGGACGGCTACACCTTC	CASSIDQLDRDGYTF
-	-	TRBJ1-2	TRBV4-1	TGCGCCAGCAGCCAAGTTGGAACCCGTCGGTTAAACTATGGCTACACCTTC	CASSQVGTRRLNYGYTF
TRBD1	few	TRBJ2-7	TRBV4-3	TGCGCCAGCAGCCTTCGGACAGGCTTCTACGAGCAGTACTTC	CASSLRTGFYEQYF
TRBD1	-	TRBJ2-7	TRBV7-9	TGTGCCAGCAGTCTGACAGGGGTCTACGAGCAGTACTTC	CASSLTGVYEQYF
TRBD1	few	TRBJ1-6	TRBV10-3	TGTGCCATCAGCCCCAGGGCCGGGACAGGCATTTCACCCCTCCACTTT	CAISPRAGTGISPLHF
-	-	TRBJ2-3	TRBV7-2	TGTGCCAGCAGCTTCTTCCGGGACCTCTATTTCACAGATACGCAGTATTTT	CASSFFRDLYFTDTQYF
TRBD1	few	TRBJ1-6	TRBV2	TGTGCCAGCAGTGAAGCAAGGGGGCGGCAGGCCCTCCACTTT	CASSEARGRQALHF
TRBD1	-	TRBJ1-5	TRBV3-1/TRBV3-2	TGTGCCAGCAGCCTCCAACAGGGGAGCAATCAGCCCCAGCATTTT	CASSLQQGSNQPQHF
-	-	TRBJ2-3	TRBV24-1	TGTGCCACCAGTGTGGAGAGAGACACAGATACGCAGTATTTT	CATSVERDTDTQYF
-	once	TRBJ2-2	TRBV7-2	TGTGCCAGCAGCTTAGGTGGCCAGGGGCGGACCGGGGAGCTGTTTTTT	CASSLGGQGRTGELFF
-	-	TRBJ1-5	TRBV15	TGTGCCACCAGCAGAGATCAGAGGGGGGGCAATCAGCCCCAGCATTTT	CATSRDQRGGNQPQHF
TRBD1	-	TRBJ1-6	TRBV4-3	TGCGCCAGCAGCCTAAGACAGGGTAATTCACCCCTCCACTTT	CASSLRQGNSPLHF